The T cell receptor (beta chain) under discussion was sequenced for a study of Graves' ophthalmopathy and Graves' hyperthyroidism. Hyperthyroidism was classified as stable if no ophthalmopathy occurred within 18 months of follow-up. This clonotype was seen many times. CDR1 MDHEN and CDR2 SYDVKM come from the germline V gene. The CDR3 covers 13 residues. V was shortened by 3 bases and J by 3 bases, with 9 bases between the two germline ends. Amplification of TCR beta CDR3 regions used RNA transcripts. A first-round RT-PCR used HTBI primers, followed by a second-round multiplex PCR. Each CDR3 protein gets one entry after TCRdb re-called the multiplex PCR reads with MiXCR. The table records a few hundred thousand distinct CDR3 sequences, over 20% of them present only once.

The source of this sequence is a woman aged 18-29 years with stable Graves' hyperthyroidism. The chain carries TRBV28 and TRBJ2-7; perhaps TRBD1 as D (6 bases). Material: peripheral blood. The CDR3 reads CASSFTGIYEQYF. For the CDR3, the DNA is TGTGCCAGCAGTTTTACAGGGATCTACGAGCAGTACTTC.